Below are 15 T cell receptor beta chains sequenced from a single sample in a study of tumor-infiltrating lymphocytes in primary liver carcinoma. The researchers produced TCR beta cDNA from roughly 500 ng total RNA with a constant-region primer. ARM-PCR was slightly modified, and three nested multiplex PCR rounds with it gave rise to the TCR beta libraries. The first two PCR rounds used TRBV1-TRBV30 primers with a Cbeta primer, roughly 10 cycles each. TCRdb called the multiplex PCR reads again in MiXCR, with one record for every CDR3 protein. The repertoire holds 300,000 to 350,000 distinct CDR3 sequences, with 58% as singletons. Germline DNA was extracted alongside blood RNA, which was obtained from unsorted whole blood. The sample taken for sequencing was peripheral blood. These receptor sequences come from a woman younger than 45 with primary liver carcinoma and hepatitis B virus infection.

This clonotype appeared a single time. This chain uses TRBV11-2 with TRBJ2-1; tentative D call: TRBD1 (6 bases). The V gene's germline CDR1 is SGHAT and CDR2 FQNNGV. The V end was cut by 10 bases, the J end by 8 bases, with 21 bases between. CDR3 length: 14 amino acids. DNA for the CDR3: TGTGCCAACAATCGTGCCGGGACACCAGATGAGCAGTTCTTC. This encodes CANNRAGTPDEQFF.

This chain connects TRBV19 to TRBJ1-5, with a tentative D call TRBD1 (6 bases). The length of the CDR3 is 15 residues. The V gene's germline CDR1 is LNHDA and CDR2 SQIVND (reference sequence). V dropped 6 bases and J dropped 5 bases, with 17 bases sitting between them. The chain's CDR3 is CASRSAGAHYQPQHF. CDR3 DNA: TGTGCCAGTAGGAGCGCGGGGGCACACTATCAGCCCCAGCATTTT. The variable domain in full, with the rest retrieved from reference TRBV19 and TRBJ1-5, is DGGITQSPKYLFRKEGQNVTLSCEQNLNHDAMYWYRQDPGQGLRLIYYSQIVNDFQKGDIAEGYSVSREKKESFPLTVTSAQKNPTAFYLCASRSAGAHYQPQHFGDGTRLSIL.

About this clonotype itself: This may be a read error, as it is one base from a much larger clone. V and J are TRBV12-5 and TRBJ2-5; D perhaps matches TRBD1 (6 bases). Germline V gives CDR1 LGHNT, CDR2 FRNRAP. The CDR3 extends over 14 amino acids. The chain's CDR3 is CTSGLVMGAETQYF. CDR3 in DNA: TGTACTAGTGGTTTGGTAATGGGGGCCGAGACCCAGTACTTC.

This clonotype occurred a few times. This sequence joins TRBV24-1 and TRBJ2-3; no clear D. The CDR3 extends over 12 amino acids. The V gene lost 2 bases and the J gene lost 2 bases, with 1 base spanning the gap. Germline V lookup: CDR1 KGHDR, CDR2 SFDVKD. CDR3: CATSDSTDTQYF. The DNA of the CDR3 is TGTGCCACCAGTGATTCCACAGATACGCAGTATTTT.

This clonotype was counted at least ten times. This chain uses TRBV29-1 with TRBJ2-2, with D tentatively TRBD1 (6 bases). The CDR3 contains 13 residues. Germline CDR1 is SQVTM and CDR2 is ANQGSEA. V was trimmed by 4 bases and J by 2 bases, leaving 8 bases between them. The CDR3 nucleotides are TGCAGCGTTGGGACAGACAACACCGGGGAGCTGTTTTTT. This translates into CSVGTDNTGELFF.

This clonotype was detected a few times. Being one base from a much bigger clone, this may be a read error. V and J are TRBV6-5 and TRBJ1-2; 10 bases are a match to TRBD1. Germline CDR1 MNHEY, CDR2 SVGAGI. The CDR3 has 15 residues. V shed 6 bases and J 8 bases; nucleotides not matched to a gene: 12. The CDR3 loop is CASRPPTGGCTGYTF. The CDR3 DNA sequence: TGTGCCAGCAGGCCACCGACAGGGGGCTGCACGGGCTACACCTTC.

Details on this clonotype: The junction shows a germline mismatch at one end, possibly a read error. V usage is TRBV7-9 and J usage is TRBJ2-7; no reliable D call. Germline loops: CDR1 SEHNR, CDR2 FQNEAQ (reference sequence). This CDR3 spans 12 amino acids. Here the CDR3 reads CASSKPFYEHYF. The CDR3, as DNA: TGTGCCAGCAGCAAACCTTTCTACGAGCATTACTTC.

V usage is TRBV6-2 or TRBV6-3 and J usage is TRBJ1-4, with D possibly being TRBD1 (5 bases). V was shortened by 6 bases and J by 7 bases, with 12 bases between the two germline ends. CDR1 is MNHEY and CDR2 is SVGEGT in the germline V gene. CDR3 length equals 13 residues. DNA of the CDR3: TGTGCCAGCAGAGCACTAGGGGCTGAAAAACTGTTTTTT. This gives the protein CASRALGAEKLFF.

The chain links TRBV6-6 to TRBJ1-6; no reliable D call. The CDR3 covers 18 residues. V was trimmed by 2 bases and J by 0 bases, leaving 14 bases between them. Germline lookup yields CDR1 MNHNY and CDR2 SVGAGI (reference sequence). This chain's CDR3 is CASSYPSSGGSYNSPLHF. The CDR3 coding sequence is TGTGCCAGCAGTTACCCAAGTTCGGGAGGCTCCTATAATTCACCCCTCCACTTT.

This clonotype was counted only a few times. The chain combines TRBV7-9 with TRBJ2-1; D uncertain. The CDR3 sequence is 15 residues long. Trimming left V 3 bases short and J 5 bases short, with 14 bases between. The germline V gene encodes CDR1 SEHNR and CDR2 FQNEAQ (reference sequence). The CDR3 protein is CASSFLLENNNEQFF. CDR3 nucleotide sequence: TGTGCCAGCAGCTTCCTCCTAGAGAATAACAATGAGCAGTTCTTC.

This clonotype was observed once. A much larger clonotype is one base distant, so this may be a read error. The CDR3 DNA sequence: TGCAGCGTACTAGCGGGAGATATGCAGTATTTT. It codes for CSVLAGDMQYF. The chain links TRBV29-1 to TRBJ2-3, with 11 nucleotides matching TRBD2. This CDR3 comprises 11 residues. Germline lookup yields CDR1 SQVTM and CDR2 ANQGSEA.

The chain employs TRBV5-4 and TRBJ2-3; TRBD2 agrees at 7 bases. J was trimmed by 0 bases and V by 3 bases; bases with no gene match: 10. Germline V CDR1 and CDR2: SGHNT, YYREEE (reference sequence). CDR3 length: 17 amino acids. The CDR3 region has the DNA TGTGCCAGCAGCTCTAAGGTGGCTAGCGGAAGCACAGATACGCAGTATTTT. Translation gives CASSSKVASGSTDTQYF.

The rearrangement uses TRBV6-1 and TRBJ2-7, with 7 bases fitting TRBD2. In germline, CDR1 is MNHNS, CDR2 SASEGT. The V and J ends lost 4 bases and 2 bases, in that order; junction bases with no gene match: 20. The CDR3 has 19 amino acids. CDR3 sequence reads: CASSGPTSWSKGAPYEQYF. The CDR3 bases are TGTGCCAGCAGTGGTCCGACTAGCTGGAGTAAAGGGGCCCCCTACGAGCAGTACTTC.

Remarks on this clonotype: Since the CDR3 does not end with the conserved phenylalanine or tryptophan, this likely comes from a read error. Here the CDR3 reads CASSFISGGAKNIQYV. The CDR3 region has the DNA TGTGCCAGCAGTTTCATCTCGGGAGGTGCCAAAAACATTCAGTACGTC. This chain links TRBV12-3 or TRBV12-4 with TRBJ2-4, with 7 positions matching TRBD2. This CDR3 is built from 16 residues. The junction had 6 bases not matched to a gene; V was cut back by 3 bases and J by 1 base.

The chain links TRBV5-1 to TRBJ2-1, with D possibly matching TRBD1 (5 bases). This CDR3 contains 15 residues. Trimming cost V 2 bases and J 0 bases, with 9 bases left between them. Germline V gene data show CDR1 as SGHRS and CDR2 as YFSETQ. CDR3 in amino acids: CASSFLTGSYNEQFF. In DNA form, the CDR3 reads TGCGCCAGCAGCTTCTTAACAGGCTCCTACAATGAGCAGTTCTTC.